This T cell receptor beta chain originates from a study of blood T cells in healthy people across ages. Study-wide results and caveats: Diversity estimated from one million T cells was considered an underestimate.

PCR was performed a second time for roughly 7 to 12 cycles using a sample-barcoded 5' primer and a J-beta primer mix. TCRdb recomputed calls from the 5' RACE reads with MiXCR, one row per CDR3 protein. The sample holds 1.5 million or so distinct CDR3 sequences, 35% to 45% seen once. This CDR3 is built from 14 residues. Germline loops: CDR1 MDHEN, CDR2 SYDVKM. Deletions cut 7 bases from V and 3 bases from J, with 12 bases between. Per individual sample, total RNA of at least 5.5 micrograms was extracted. As to this clonotype: Antigen specificity is unknown.

This receptor was taken from a woman aged 18-29 years in good health. The sequencing input was blood. This chain connects TRBV28 to TRBJ2-2; weak D call: TRBD1 (5 bases). The CDR3 spells CASNQLTDTGELFF. CDR3 nucleotide sequence: TGTGCCAGCAATCAACTGACAGACACCGGGGAGCTGTTTTTT.